Given below is one T cell receptor (beta chain) in context. The antigen is undetermined. This sample is drawn from a study of cytomegalovirus exposure and HLA in healthy donors. The study's findings and limits: Among the CMV-associated chains, a few were confirmed in vitro as specific for CMV antigens. Cytomegalovirus association was listed for around 180 TCR beta chains. One cluster of highly shared sequence variants probably arose as a sequencing artifact. CMV serostatus alone was available as immune exposure information.

The PCR contained 60 Vbeta and 13 Jbeta primers. The assay was immunoSEQ multiplex PCR, and TCRdb's table has in-frame clones only and misses some. This table holds 130,000 to 150,000 clones, around 72% found once. The trim removed 4 bases at V and 8 bases at J, leaving 6 bases unmatched. Germline V lookup: CDR1 SGHRS, CDR2 YFSETQ. The CDR3 has 13 amino acids. This sequence joins TRBV5-1 and TRBJ1-2, with 9 bases lining up with TRBD1. The sample taken for sequencing was PBMCs. This sequence was found in a woman between 40 and 55 years old in good health and CMV-seronegative. The CDR3 loop reads CASSTGTGKGYTF. CDR3 DNA: TGCGCCAGCAGCACCGGGACAGGGAAAGGCTACACCTTC.